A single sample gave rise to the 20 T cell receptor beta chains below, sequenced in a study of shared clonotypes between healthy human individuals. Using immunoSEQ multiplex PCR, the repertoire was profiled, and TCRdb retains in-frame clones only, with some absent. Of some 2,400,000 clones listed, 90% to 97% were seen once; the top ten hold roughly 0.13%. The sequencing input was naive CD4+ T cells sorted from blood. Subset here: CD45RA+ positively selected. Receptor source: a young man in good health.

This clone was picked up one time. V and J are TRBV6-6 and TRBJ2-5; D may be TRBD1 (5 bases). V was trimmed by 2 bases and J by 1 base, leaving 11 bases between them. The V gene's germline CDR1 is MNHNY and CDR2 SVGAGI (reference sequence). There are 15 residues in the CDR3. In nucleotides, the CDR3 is TGTGCCAGCAGTTACGTGGGGCGAGCCCAAGAGACCCAGTACTTC. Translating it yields CASSYVGRAQETQYF.

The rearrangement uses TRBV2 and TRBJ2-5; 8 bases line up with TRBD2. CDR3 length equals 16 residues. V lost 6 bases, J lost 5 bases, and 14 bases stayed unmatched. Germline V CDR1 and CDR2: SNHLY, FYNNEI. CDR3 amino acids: CASSEYTSGSTETQYF. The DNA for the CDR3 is TGTGCCAGCAGCGAGTACACCAGCGGGAGCACTGAGACCCAGTACTTC.

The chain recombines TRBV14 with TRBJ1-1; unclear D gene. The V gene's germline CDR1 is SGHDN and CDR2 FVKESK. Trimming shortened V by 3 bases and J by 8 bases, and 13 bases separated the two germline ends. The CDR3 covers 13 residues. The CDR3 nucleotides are TGTGCCAGCAGCCAGGCGTCCCGGACCGAAGCTTTCTTT. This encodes CASSQASRTEAFF.

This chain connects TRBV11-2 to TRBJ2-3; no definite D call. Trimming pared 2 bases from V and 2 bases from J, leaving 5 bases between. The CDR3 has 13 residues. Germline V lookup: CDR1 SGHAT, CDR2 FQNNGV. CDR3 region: CASSLPHTDTQYF. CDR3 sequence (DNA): TGTGCCAGCAGCTTACCCCACACAGATACGCAGTATTTT. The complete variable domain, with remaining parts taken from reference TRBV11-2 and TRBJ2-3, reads EAGVAQSPRYKIIEKRQSVAFWCNPISGHATLYWYQQILGQGPKLLIQFQNNGVVDDSQLPKDRFSAERLKGVDSTLKIQPAKLEDSAVYLCASSLPHTDTQYFGPGTRLTVL.

The CDR3 is CASSPGGGTEAFF. Here the CDR3 DNA reads TGTGCCAGCAGCCCCGGGGGGGGGACTGAAGCTTTCTTT. The chain is built from TRBV7-9 and TRBJ1-1, with TRBD1 as a possible D gene (5 bases). CDR3 length equals 13 residues. Germline V gene data show CDR1 as SEHNR and CDR2 as FQNEAQ (reference sequence). V gave up 5 bases and J gave up 5 bases, with 12 bases separating them.

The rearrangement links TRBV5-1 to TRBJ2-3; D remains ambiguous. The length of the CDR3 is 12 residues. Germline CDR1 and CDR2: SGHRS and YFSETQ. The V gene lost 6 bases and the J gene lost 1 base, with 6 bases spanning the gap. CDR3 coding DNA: TGCGCCAGCATCGGTGGCACAGATACGCAGTATTTT. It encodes CASIGGTDTQYF.

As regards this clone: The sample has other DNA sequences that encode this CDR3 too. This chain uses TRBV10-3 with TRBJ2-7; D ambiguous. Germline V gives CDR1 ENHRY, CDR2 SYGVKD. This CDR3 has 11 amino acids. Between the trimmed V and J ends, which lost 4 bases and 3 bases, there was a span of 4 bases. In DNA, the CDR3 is TGTGCCATCAGTGGAGACTACGAGCAGTACTTC. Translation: CAISGDYEQYF.

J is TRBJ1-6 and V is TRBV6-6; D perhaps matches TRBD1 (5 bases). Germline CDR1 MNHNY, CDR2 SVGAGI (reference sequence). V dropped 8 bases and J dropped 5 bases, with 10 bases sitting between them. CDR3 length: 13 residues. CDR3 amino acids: CASGQLDNSPLHF. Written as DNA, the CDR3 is TGTGCCAGCGGACAACTGGATAATTCACCCCTCCACTTT.

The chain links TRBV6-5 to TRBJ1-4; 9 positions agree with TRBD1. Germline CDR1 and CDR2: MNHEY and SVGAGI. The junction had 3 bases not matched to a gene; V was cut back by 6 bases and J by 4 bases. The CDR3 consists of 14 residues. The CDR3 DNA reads TGTGCCAGCAGCAGGACAGGGGTTAATGAAAAACTGTTTTTT. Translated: CASSRTGVNEKLFF.

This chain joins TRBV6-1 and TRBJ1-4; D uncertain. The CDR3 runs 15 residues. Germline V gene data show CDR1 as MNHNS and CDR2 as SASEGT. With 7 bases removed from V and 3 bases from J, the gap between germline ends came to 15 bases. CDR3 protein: CASTTIYSPNEKLFF. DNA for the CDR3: TGTGCCAGCACTACTATTTACAGCCCTAATGAAAAACTGTTTTTT.

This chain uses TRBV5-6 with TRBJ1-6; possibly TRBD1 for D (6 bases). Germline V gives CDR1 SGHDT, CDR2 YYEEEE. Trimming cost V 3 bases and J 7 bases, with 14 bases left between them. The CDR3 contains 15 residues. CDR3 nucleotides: TGTGCCAGCAGCTGGCTCGGGACACAGAATTCACCCCTCCACTTT. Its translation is CASSWLGTQNSPLHF. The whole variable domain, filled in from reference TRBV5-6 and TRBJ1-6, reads DAGVTQSPTHLIKTRGQQVTLRCSPKSGHDTVSWYQQALGQGPQFIFQYYEEEERQRGNFPDRFSGHQFPNYSSELNVNALLLGDSALYLCASSWLGTQNSPLHFGNGTRLTVT.

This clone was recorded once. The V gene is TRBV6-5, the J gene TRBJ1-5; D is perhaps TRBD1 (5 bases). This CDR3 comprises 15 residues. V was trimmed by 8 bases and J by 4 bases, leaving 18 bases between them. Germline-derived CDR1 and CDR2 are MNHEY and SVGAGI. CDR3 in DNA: TGTGCCAGCGGTGGTGGGGGAGGCGGGAATCAGCCCCAGCATTTT. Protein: CASGGGGGGNQPQHF.

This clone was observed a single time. Written as DNA, the CDR3 is TGTGCCAGCAGAGGACTAGCGGGGGGGCCAGAGACCCAGTACTTC. It translates to CASRGLAGGPETQYF. J is TRBJ2-5 and V is TRBV6-1; 15 bases align to TRBD2. The junction had 3 bases not matched to a gene; V was cut back by 6 bases and J by 4 bases. The CDR3 consists of 15 residues. Per germline, CDR1 MNHNS and CDR2 SASEGT.

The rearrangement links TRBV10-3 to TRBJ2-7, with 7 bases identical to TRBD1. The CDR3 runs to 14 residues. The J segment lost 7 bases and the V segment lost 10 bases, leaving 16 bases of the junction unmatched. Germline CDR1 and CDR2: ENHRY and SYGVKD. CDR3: CATTEGASEREQYF. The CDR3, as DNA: TGTGCCACCACAGAGGGGGCCTCAGAGAGGGAGCAGTACTTC.

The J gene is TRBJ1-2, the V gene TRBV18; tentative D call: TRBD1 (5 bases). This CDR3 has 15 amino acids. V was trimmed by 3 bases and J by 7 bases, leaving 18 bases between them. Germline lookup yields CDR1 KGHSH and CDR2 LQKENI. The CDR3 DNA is TGTGCCAGCTCACCCGGAGAAGGATCAGGGTTTGGCTACACCTTC. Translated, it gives CASSPGEGSGFGYTF.

CDR3 DNA sequence: TGTGCCAGCAGCGACAGTATTTTTAATGAAAAACTGTTTTTT. It is translated as CASSDSIFNEKLFF. The gene calls are TRBV7-8 and TRBJ1-4; weak D call: TRBD1 (5 bases). V lost 5 bases and J 4 bases, leaving 11 bases between the germline ends. The V gene's germline CDR1 is SGHVS and CDR2 FQNEAQ. CDR3 size: 14 residues.

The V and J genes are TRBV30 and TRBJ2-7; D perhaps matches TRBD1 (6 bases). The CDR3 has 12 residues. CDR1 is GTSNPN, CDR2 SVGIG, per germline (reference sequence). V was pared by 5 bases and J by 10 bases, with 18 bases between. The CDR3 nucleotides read TGTGCCTGGGGGGACACTGGAGCGGCACAGTACTTC. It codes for CAWGDTGAAQYF.

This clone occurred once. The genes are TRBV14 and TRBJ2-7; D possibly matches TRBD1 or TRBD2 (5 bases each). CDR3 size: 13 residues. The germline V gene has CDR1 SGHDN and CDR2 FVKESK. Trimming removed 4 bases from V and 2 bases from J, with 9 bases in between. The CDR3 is CASSPLGAYEQYF. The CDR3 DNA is TGTGCCAGCAGCCCGCTGGGGGCCTACGAGCAGTACTTC.

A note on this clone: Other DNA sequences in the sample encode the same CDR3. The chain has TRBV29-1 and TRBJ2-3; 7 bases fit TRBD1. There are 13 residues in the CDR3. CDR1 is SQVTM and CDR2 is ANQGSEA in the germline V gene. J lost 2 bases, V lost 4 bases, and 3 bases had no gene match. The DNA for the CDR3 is TGCAGCGTTGCGAGGGGGCCCACAGATACGCAGTATTTT. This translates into CSVARGPTDTQYF.

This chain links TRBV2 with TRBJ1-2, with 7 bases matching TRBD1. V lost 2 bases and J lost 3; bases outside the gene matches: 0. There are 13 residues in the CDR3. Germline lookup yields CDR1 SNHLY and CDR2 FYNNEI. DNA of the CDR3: TGTGCCAGCAGTGAAACAGGGGACTATGGCTACACCTTC. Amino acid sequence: CASSETGDYGYTF.